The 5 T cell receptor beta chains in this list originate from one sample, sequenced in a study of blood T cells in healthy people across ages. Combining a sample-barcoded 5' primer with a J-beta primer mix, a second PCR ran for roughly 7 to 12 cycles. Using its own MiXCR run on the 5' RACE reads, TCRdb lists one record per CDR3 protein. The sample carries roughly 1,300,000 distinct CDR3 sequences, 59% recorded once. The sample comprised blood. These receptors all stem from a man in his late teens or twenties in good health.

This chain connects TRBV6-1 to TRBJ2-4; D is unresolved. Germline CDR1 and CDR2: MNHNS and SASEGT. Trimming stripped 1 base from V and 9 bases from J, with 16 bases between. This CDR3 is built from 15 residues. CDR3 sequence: CASSEVAGWPGIQYF. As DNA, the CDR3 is TGTGCCAGCAGTGAAGTTGCCGGTTGGCCCGGCATTCAGTACTTC.

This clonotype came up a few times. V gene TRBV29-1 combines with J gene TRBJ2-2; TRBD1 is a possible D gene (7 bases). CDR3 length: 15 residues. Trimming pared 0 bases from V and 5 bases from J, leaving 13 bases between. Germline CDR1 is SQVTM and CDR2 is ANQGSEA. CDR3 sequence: CSVEETGDFTGELFF. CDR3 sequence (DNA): TGCAGCGTTGAAGAAACAGGGGACTTTACCGGGGAGCTGTTTTTT.

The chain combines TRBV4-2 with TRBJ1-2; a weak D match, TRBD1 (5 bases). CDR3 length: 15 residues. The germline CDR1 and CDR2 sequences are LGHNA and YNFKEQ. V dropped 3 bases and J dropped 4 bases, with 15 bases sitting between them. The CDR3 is CASSHDQGAPYGYTF. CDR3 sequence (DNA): TGTGCCAGCAGCCATGACCAGGGAGCTCCCTATGGCTACACCTTC.

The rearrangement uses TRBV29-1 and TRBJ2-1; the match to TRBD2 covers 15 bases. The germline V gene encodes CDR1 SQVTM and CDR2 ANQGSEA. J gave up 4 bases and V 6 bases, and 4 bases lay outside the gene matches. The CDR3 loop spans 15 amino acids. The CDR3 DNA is TGCAGCGTAGGACTAGCGGGAGGGATTTACAATGAGCAGTTCTTC. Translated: CSVGLAGGIYNEQFF.

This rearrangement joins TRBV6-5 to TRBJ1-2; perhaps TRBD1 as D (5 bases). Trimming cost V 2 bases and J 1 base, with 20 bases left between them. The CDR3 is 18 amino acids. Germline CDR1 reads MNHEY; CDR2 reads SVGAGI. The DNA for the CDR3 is TGTGCCAGCAGTTACGCTCTGATGGGCAGGGACGTTAACTATGGCTACACCTTC. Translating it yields CASSYALMGRDVNYGYTF.